Listed here are 7 T cell receptor beta chains from one sample, sequenced in a study of blood T cell repertoires in COVID-19. Sequencing used immunoSEQ multiplex PCR; TCRdb keeps in-frame clones, though not all of them. The sample includes tens of thousands of clones, 90% to 95% of them seen just once. Sequenced input: peripheral blood. All receptors come from a male donor with active COVID-19.

V usage is TRBV5-4 and J usage is TRBJ1-1; TRBD1 is a possible D gene (5 bases). The CDR3 has 14 amino acids. V dropped 4 bases and J dropped 1 base, with 11 bases sitting between them. The V gene's germline CDR1 is SGHNT and CDR2 YYREEE (reference sequence). CDR3 nucleotides: TGTGCCAGCAGCCAACGACAGACGAACACTGAAGCTTTCTTT. Residues: CASSQRQTNTEAFF.

The count of this clone is one. This chain joins TRBV6-5 and TRBJ2-1, with D perhaps matching TRBD2 (7 bases). From germline, CDR1 is MNHEY and CDR2 SVGAGI. Trimming removed 1 base at V and 3 bases at J, with 13 bases between. The CDR3 extends over 16 amino acids. CDR3 sequence reads: CASSYWGGWDYNEQFF. The DNA for the CDR3 is TGTGCCAGCAGTTACTGGGGGGGCTGGGACTACAATGAGCAGTTCTTC.

The V gene is TRBV5-4, the J gene TRBJ1-2, with 9 bases identical to TRBD1. The germline V gene has CDR1 SGHNT and CDR2 YYREEE (reference sequence). The CDR3 is made up of 15 amino acids. The V segment lost 0 bases and the J segment 6 bases; nucleotides outside the gene matches: 6. Here the CDR3 DNA reads TGTGCCAGCAGCTTGGATTTAGGGACAGGGCATGGCTACACCTTC. Translation gives CASSLDLGTGHGYTF. The variable domain in full, completed from reference TRBV5-4 and TRBJ1-2, reads ETGVTQSPTHLIKTRGQQVTLRCSSQSGHNTVSWYQQALGQGPQFIFQYYREEENGRGNFPPRFSGLQFPNYSSELNVNALELDDSALYLCASSLDLGTGHGYTFGSGTRLTVV.

V usage is TRBV6-2 or TRBV6-3 and J usage is TRBJ1-1; TRBD1 matches at 9 bases. V was clipped by 5 bases and J by 1 base; unmatched bases: 11. Germline lookup yields CDR1 MNHEY and CDR2 SVGEGT. The CDR3 length is 17 residues. The CDR3 nucleotides are TGTGCCAGCAGTCTTTCGGGACAGGGCTTGAGGAACACTGAAGCTTTCTTT. Amino acids: CASSLSGQGLRNTEAFF.

This clone has just one count. The V call is TRBV6-5, the J call TRBJ1-1; 8 positions agree with TRBD1. Germline V lookup: CDR1 MNHEY, CDR2 SVGAGI. This CDR3 contains 13 residues. V lost 6 bases, J lost 6 bases, and 6 bases stayed unmatched. CDR3 sequence: CASRGTGQAEAFF. The CDR3 DNA reads as TGTGCCAGCAGGGGGACAGGTCAGGCTGAAGCTTTCTTT.

V and J are TRBV19 and TRBJ2-7; tentatively, D is TRBD1 (6 bases). The CDR3 extends over 15 amino acids. Trimming took 4 bases from V and 2 from J, leaving 15 bases between them. Germline lookup yields CDR1 LNHDA and CDR2 SQIVND (reference sequence). CDR3 amino acids: CASSTPRQATYEQYF. CDR3 in DNA: TGTGCCAGTAGTACCCCGAGACAGGCCACCTACGAGCAGTACTTC.

The chain links TRBV2 to TRBJ1-1; D gene uncertain. Trimming shortened V by 0 bases and J by 5 bases, and 13 bases separated the two germline ends. The CDR3 runs 15 residues. Germline assignment: CDR1 SNHLY and CDR2 FYNNEI. DNA of the CDR3: TGTGCCAGCAGTGAAGCAAGGACTATCCGGACTGAAGCTTTCTTT. Translating gives CASSEARTIRTEAFF.